This passage covers 28 T cell receptor beta chains from one sample sequenced in a study of CD8+ T cells in alopecia areata. It was cDNA, reverse transcribed from extracted RNA, that served as the sequencing template. Here immunoSEQ multiplex PCR was the method, and the copy in TCRdb shows in-frame clones only, minus some. The table lists 150,000 to 200,000 clones, 40% to 55% of them singletons. The sample's treatment: oral pan-JAK inhibitor, 5-10 mg twice daily. Here the sequenced sample was CD8+ T cells sorted from blood, taken around week 53, from a patient treated with tofacitinib. Receptors were obtained from a human donor with alopecia areata.

This clone has just one count. The V call is TRBV2, the J call TRBJ1-1, with D maybe TRBD1 (5 bases). V lost 2 bases and J lost 9, with 19 bases in between. CDR3 length: 15 residues. CDR1 SNHLY and CDR2 FYNNEI come from the germline V gene. CDR3 DNA: TGTGCCAGCAGTGAACTAACGGGGGTAGACAGCCAAGCTTTCTTT. It translates to CASSELTGVDSQAFF. The entire variable domain, with the rest obtained from reference TRBV2 and TRBJ1-1, is as follows: EPEVTQTPSHQVTQMGQEVILRCVPISNHLYFYWYRQILGQKVEFLVSFYNNEISEKSEIFDDQFSVERPDGSNFTLKIRSTKLEDSAMYFCASSELTGVDSQAFFGQGTRLTVV.

This clone was recorded a few times. The rearrangement joins TRBV19 to TRBJ1-3; D is unclear. The CDR3 loop spans 12 amino acids. Trimming shortened V by 6 bases and J by 0 bases, and 3 bases separated the two germline ends. Germline CDR1 and CDR2: LNHDA and SQIVND (reference sequence). The CDR3 region has the DNA TGTGCCAGTAGCAACTCTGGAAACACCATATATTTT. Its protein is CASSNSGNTIYF.

This chain joins TRBV9 and TRBJ2-3; 8 bases match TRBD1. The CDR3 covers 16 residues. With 3 bases clipped from V and 0 bases from J, the junction kept 6 bases outside the gene matches. CDR1 and CDR2 from the germline V gene are SGDLS and YYNGEE. CDR3 region: CASSEWDRTSTDTQYF. CDR3 sequence (DNA): TGTGCCAGCAGCGAGTGGGACAGGACTAGCACAGATACGCAGTATTTT.

The gene calls are TRBV5-6 and TRBJ1-6; no reliable D call. This CDR3 has 17 residues. V shed 3 bases and J shed 6 bases, with 19 bases lying between them. Germline CDR1 and CDR2: SGHDT and YYEEEE. The CDR3 loop is CASSSGPWPSGNSPLHF. CDR3 in DNA: TGTGCCAGCAGCTCCGGACCTTGGCCTTCGGGTAATTCACCCCTCCACTTT.

The chain carries TRBV7-9 and TRBJ2-3, with 11 positions matching TRBD2. The CDR3 is 17 amino acids. Trimming cost V 6 bases and J 0 bases; bases outside gene matches: 8. Germline V lookup: CDR1 SEHNR, CDR2 FQNEAQ (reference sequence). The DNA for the CDR3 is TGTGCCAGCAGTTCTCCGACTAGCGGGGCTAGCACAGATACGCAGTATTTT. Its protein product is CASSSPTSGASTDTQYF.

This clone has a handful of counts. The V call is TRBV5-4, the J call TRBJ2-7; a weak D match, TRBD1 (6 bases). The germline V gene has CDR1 SGHNT and CDR2 YYREEE (reference sequence). The CDR3 spans 14 residues. The V end lost 4 bases, the J end lost 0 bases, and 11 bases lay between the germline ends. In DNA, the CDR3 is TGTGCCAGCAGCAGTAGGGACATCTCCTACGAGCAGTACTTC. Its translation is CASSSRDISYEQYF.

The V and J genes are TRBV30 and TRBJ1-2; weak D call: TRBD1 (5 bases). V was cut by 1 base and J by 5 bases, with 11 bases left in between. The CDR3 extends over 13 amino acids. Looked up from germline, CDR1 is GTSNPN and CDR2 is SVGIG (reference sequence). The DNA of the CDR3 is TGTGCCTGGAGTGGCGGCGGGGGGTATGGCTACACCTTC. Amino acid sequence: CAWSGGGGYGYTF.

The chain uses TRBV27 and TRBJ2-3; 8 bases are shared with TRBD2. Germline assignment: CDR1 MNHEY and CDR2 SMNVEV (reference sequence). The CDR3 is 16 residues long. Losses at the gene ends were 8 bases for V and 2 bases for J; bases not matched to a gene: 12. CDR3 in amino acids: CASRPIGGGSTDTQYF. In DNA form, the CDR3 reads TGTGCCAGCCGTCCGATCGGGGGGGGGTCCACAGATACGCAGTATTTT.

The table lists this clone with a count of one. The rearrangement uses TRBV7-9 and TRBJ2-3; the match to TRBD2 covers 8 bases. V was clipped by 3 bases and J by 4 bases; unmatched bases: 9. The CDR3 consists of 16 residues. Germline V lookup: CDR1 SEHNR, CDR2 FQNEAQ (reference sequence). CDR3 sequence: CASSFSVAGRSDTQYF. CDR3 coding DNA: TGTGCCAGCAGCTTTTCTGTAGCGGGGAGGTCAGATACGCAGTATTTT.

The J gene is TRBJ1-2, the V gene TRBV4-3, with 8 bases identical to TRBD1. The trim removed 1 base at V and 7 bases at J, leaving 8 bases unmatched. The CDR3 runs 15 residues. Germline values: CDR1 LGHNA, CDR2 YSLEER. CDR3 amino acids: CASSQGQGNVPGYTF. CDR3 in DNA: TGCGCCAGCAGCCAAGGACAGGGGAATGTACCTGGCTACACCTTC.

This clone was counted between two and nine times. The chain carries TRBV7-9 and TRBJ2-2; D perhaps matches TRBD2 (6 bases). CDR3 length: 18 amino acids. Trimming left V 5 bases short and J 0 bases short, with 19 bases between. Germline CDR1 SEHNR, CDR2 FQNEAQ (reference sequence). DNA of the CDR3: TGTGCCAGCAGCCAGGCGACACGGGACTTCTCGAACACCGGGGAGCTGTTTTTT. Translation gives CASSQATRDFSNTGELFF.

The V gene is TRBV5-4, the J gene TRBJ2-5; 10 positions match TRBD2. From germline, CDR1 is SGHNT and CDR2 YYREEE (reference sequence). Trimming removed 0 bases from V and 0 bases from J; junction bases left unmatched: 2. CDR3 length: 16 amino acids. The CDR3 protein is CASSLGLAGNQETQYF. The CDR3 nucleotides are TGTGCCAGCAGCTTGGGACTAGCGGGTAACCAAGAGACCCAGTACTTC.

In its sample, this clone was seen a few times. In nucleotides, the CDR3 is TGTGCCACCTGCGGACTAGCGGAAGAGACCCAGTACTTC. This sequence encodes CATCGLAEETQYF. The genes are TRBV15 and TRBJ2-5; 10 bases match TRBD2. Germline CDR1 and CDR2: LNHNV and YYDKDF (reference sequence). The CDR3 totals 13 residues. With 8 bases clipped from V and 3 bases from J, the junction kept 3 bases outside the gene matches.

This clone has only a few counts. The CDR3 region has the DNA TGTGCCAGCAGCTTGAGAGGGAAGACCCCAGGGAGAGGGGACTATGGCTACACCTTC. Amino acid sequence: CASSLRGKTPGRGDYGYTF. This sequence joins TRBV5-6 and TRBJ1-2, with D possibly being TRBD1 (5 bases). CDR1 is SGHDT and CDR2 is YYEEEE in the germline V gene. This CDR3 has 19 amino acids. V dropped 1 base and J dropped 3 bases, with 25 bases sitting between them.

V is TRBV5-6 and J is TRBJ2-3; 9 bases align to TRBD1. CDR1 SGHDT and CDR2 YYEEEE come from the germline V gene. This CDR3 has 16 residues. V lost 9 bases to trimming and J lost 5 bases; unmatched junction nucleotides: 16. The DNA of the CDR3 is TGTGCCACCAGAAATACCGGGACAGGGCATCGAGATACGCAGTATTTT. It is translated as CATRNTGTGHRDTQYF.

The chain combines TRBV30 with TRBJ2-2; D is unclear. CDR1 is GTSNPN and CDR2 is SVGIG in the germline V gene (reference sequence). The ends were cut back, 3 bases at V and 3 bases at J, with 5 bases in the middle. There are 12 residues in the CDR3. The CDR3 DNA follows: TGTGCCTGGAGCCCAGACACCGGGGAGCTGTTTTTT. Its translation: CAWSPDTGELFF.

This sequence joins TRBV14 and TRBJ2-3, with D perhaps matching TRBD1 (5 bases). The germline gives CDR1 SGHDN, CDR2 FVKESK. V was pared by 0 bases and J by 6 bases, with 10 bases between. The CDR3 consists of 14 residues. The CDR3 loop reads CASSQDGAEDTQYF. As DNA, the CDR3 is TGTGCCAGCAGCCAAGATGGGGCCGAGGATACGCAGTATTTT.

The genes are TRBV6-5 and TRBJ2-5, with D uncertain. The CDR3 loop spans 15 amino acids. V dropped 0 bases and J dropped 5 bases, with 13 bases sitting between them. Germline V gene data show CDR1 as MNHEY and CDR2 as SVGAGI. The CDR3 coding sequence is TGTGCCAGCAGTTACTCGAATCAAGAAGAGGAGACCCAGTACTTC. Amino acids: CASSYSNQEEETQYF.

This clone was found a few times. V usage is TRBV5-6 and J usage is TRBJ1-1; possibly TRBD1 for D (5 bases). V was pared by 4 bases and J by 3 bases, with 19 bases between. CDR3 length: 16 residues. Germline V gives CDR1 SGHDT, CDR2 YYEEEE. The CDR3 reads CASSLTTAGWDTEAFF. The CDR3 DNA sequence: TGTGCCAGCAGCCTAACGACAGCCGGTTGGGACACTGAAGCTTTCTTT. The full variable domain, in which reference TRBV5-6 and TRBJ1-1 provide the parts outside the CDR3, is DAGVTQSPTHLIKTRGQQVTLRCSPKSGHDTVSWYQQALGQGPQFIFQYYEEEERQRGNFPDRFSGHQFPNYSSELNVNALLLGDSALYLCASSLTTAGWDTEAFFGQGTRLTVV.

The J gene is TRBJ2-5, the V gene TRBV7-2, with D possibly matching TRBD2 (6 bases). The CDR3 loop spans 14 amino acids. Trimming removed 1 base from V and 5 bases from J, with 11 bases in between. The germline V gene has CDR1 SGHTA and CDR2 FQGNSA. CDR3 nucleotides: TGTGCCAGCAGCTTAGTAGGCGGGAAGGAGACCCAGTACTTC. Translation: CASSLVGGKETQYF.

This chain connects TRBV29-1 to TRBJ1-5; 7 bases line up with TRBD1. CDR1 and CDR2 from the germline V gene are SQVTM and ANQGSEA. The CDR3 runs to 12 residues. Unmatched junction bases numbered 11, after V lost 6 bases and J lost 12 bases. The CDR3: CSVLTQGGHQHF. The CDR3 bases are TGCAGCGTCCTTACCCAGGGGGGTCACCAGCATTTT.

The CDR3 DNA reads TGCGCCAGCAGCCCGGGACTAGCGGGGAATGAGCAGTTCTTC. Translated: CASSPGLAGNEQFF. This chain connects TRBV4-3 to TRBJ2-1, with 13 bases fitting TRBD2. The junction had 1 base not matched to a gene; V was cut back by 4 bases and J by 7 bases. Looked up from germline, CDR1 is LGHNA and CDR2 is YSLEER. CDR3 length: 14 amino acids.

In its sample, this clone was seen many times. Additional DNA sequences in this sample encode the identical CDR3. This rearrangement joins TRBV7-9 to TRBJ2-1; D is possibly TRBD1 or TRBD2 (5 bases each). The length of the CDR3 is 15 residues. CDR1 and CDR2 (germline): SEHNR, FQNEAQ (reference sequence). The ends were cut back, 8 bases at V and 5 bases at J, with 19 bases in the middle. The CDR3 here is CASSWGLTGDNEQFF. CDR3 nucleotides: TGTGCCAGCTCCTGGGGGTTAACAGGTGACAATGAGCAGTTCTTC.

This clone was detected only a few times. The chain joins TRBV6-4 to TRBJ1-1; no clear D gene. V was pared by 4 bases and J by 7 bases, with 4 bases between. CDR3 length: 10 residues. Germline V gives CDR1 MRHNA, CDR2 SNTAGT. The CDR3 DNA follows: TGTGCCAGCAGTGCCGTTGAAGCTTTCTTT. Residues: CASSAVEAFF.

The CDR3 reads CASSGTGAEQYF. The CDR3 DNA is TGCGCCAGCAGCGGGACAGGGGCCGAGCAGTACTTC. V is TRBV5-1 and J is TRBJ2-7; 10 bases match TRBD1. The CDR3 is 12 residues long. The germline V gene encodes CDR1 SGHRS and CDR2 YFSETQ. The ends lost 4 bases at V and 6 bases at J; junction bases unmatched: 1.

This chain joins TRBV4-3 and TRBJ2-5, with 9 nucleotides matching TRBD2. The ends lost 4 bases at V and 2 bases at J; junction bases unmatched: 5. Germline V gives CDR1 LGHNA, CDR2 YSLEER. This CDR3 is built from 15 residues. The CDR3, as DNA: TGCGCCAGCAGCCGGATCACTAGCGGGCAAGAGACCCAGTACTTC. This sequence encodes CASSRITSGQETQYF.

V gene TRBV6-5 combines with J gene TRBJ1-6; D remains unclear. Germline V CDR1 and CDR2: MNHEY, SVGAGI. V gave up 6 bases and J gave up 9 bases, with 15 bases separating them. CDR3 length: 14 residues. The DNA of the CDR3 is TGTGCCAGCAGCCCGAGGGAAGCGGCTTCACCCCTCCACTTT. Amino acids: CASSPREAASPLHF.

The sample holds a few counts of this clone. This chain uses TRBV4-2 with TRBJ1-5, with D possibly TRBD1 on 6 matching bases. Germline CDR1 LGHNA, CDR2 YNFKEQ. Trimming took off 2 bases at V and 6 bases at J, with 20 bases between the two ends. The CDR3 loop spans 17 amino acids. In nucleotides, the CDR3 is TGTGCCAGCAGCCAACAAGATAAGGGGGGCGGCGGTCAGCCCCAGCATTTT. Amino acid sequence: CASSQQDKGGGGQPQHF.